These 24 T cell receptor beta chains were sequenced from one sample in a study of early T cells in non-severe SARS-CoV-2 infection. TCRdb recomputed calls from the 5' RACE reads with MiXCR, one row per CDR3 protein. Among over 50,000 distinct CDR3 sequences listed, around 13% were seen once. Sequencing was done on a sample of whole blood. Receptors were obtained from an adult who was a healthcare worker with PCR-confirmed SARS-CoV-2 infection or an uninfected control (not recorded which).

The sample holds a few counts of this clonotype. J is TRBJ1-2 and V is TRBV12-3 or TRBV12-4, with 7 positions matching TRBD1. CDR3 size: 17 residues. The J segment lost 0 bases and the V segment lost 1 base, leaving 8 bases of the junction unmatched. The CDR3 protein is CASSLVRDSAANYGYTF. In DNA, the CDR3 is TGTGCCAGCAGTTTAGTCCGGGACAGCGCCGCTAACTATGGCTACACCTTC.

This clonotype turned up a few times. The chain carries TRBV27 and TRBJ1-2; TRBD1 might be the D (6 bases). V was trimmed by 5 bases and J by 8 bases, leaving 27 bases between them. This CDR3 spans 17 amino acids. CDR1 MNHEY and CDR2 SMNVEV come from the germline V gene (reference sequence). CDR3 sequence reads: CASSPLGGGIGGDGYTF. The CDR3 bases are TGTGCCAGCAGTCCCCTGGGGGGGGGCATTGGAGGTGACGGCTACACCTTC.

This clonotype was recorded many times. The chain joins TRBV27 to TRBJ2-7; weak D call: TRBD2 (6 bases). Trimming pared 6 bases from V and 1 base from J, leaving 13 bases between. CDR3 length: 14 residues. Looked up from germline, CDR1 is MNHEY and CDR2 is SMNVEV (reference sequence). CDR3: CASSLPGGSYEQYF. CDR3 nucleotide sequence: TGTGCCAGCAGCCTCCCAGGAGGGTCCTACGAGCAGTACTTC.

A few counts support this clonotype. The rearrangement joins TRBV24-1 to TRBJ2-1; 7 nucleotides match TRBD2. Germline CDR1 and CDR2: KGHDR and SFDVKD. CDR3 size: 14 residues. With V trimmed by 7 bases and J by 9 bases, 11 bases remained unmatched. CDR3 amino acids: CATRSERDVGEQFF. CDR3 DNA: TGTGCCACCAGATCAGAGCGGGACGTCGGTGAGCAGTTCTTC.

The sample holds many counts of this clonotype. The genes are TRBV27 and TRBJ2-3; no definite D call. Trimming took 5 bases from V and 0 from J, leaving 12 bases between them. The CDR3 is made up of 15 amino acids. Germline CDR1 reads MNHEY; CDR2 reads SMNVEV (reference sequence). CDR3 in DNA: TGTGCCAGCAGTCATCCCAGTGGAAGCACAGATACGCAGTATTTT. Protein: CASSHPSGSTDTQYF.

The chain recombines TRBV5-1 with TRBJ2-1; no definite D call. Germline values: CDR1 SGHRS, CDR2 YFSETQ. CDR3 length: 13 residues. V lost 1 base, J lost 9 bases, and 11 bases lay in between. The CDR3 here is CASSLQAGGEQFF. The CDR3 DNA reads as TGCGCCAGCAGCTTGCAGGCCGGCGGTGAGCAGTTCTTC.

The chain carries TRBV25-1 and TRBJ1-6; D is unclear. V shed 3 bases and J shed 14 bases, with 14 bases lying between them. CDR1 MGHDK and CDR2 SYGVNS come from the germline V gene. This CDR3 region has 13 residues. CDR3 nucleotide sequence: TGTGCCAGCAGTGATAACCCCATGAGGACCCTCCACTTT. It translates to CASSDNPMRTLHF.

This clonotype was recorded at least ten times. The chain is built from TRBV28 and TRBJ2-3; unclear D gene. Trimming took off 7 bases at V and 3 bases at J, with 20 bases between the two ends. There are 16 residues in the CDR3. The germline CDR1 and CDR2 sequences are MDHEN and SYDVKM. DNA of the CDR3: TGTGCCAGCACCCTGCGAGGATTTCCTAAAACAGATACGCAGTATTTT. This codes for CASTLRGFPKTDTQYF.

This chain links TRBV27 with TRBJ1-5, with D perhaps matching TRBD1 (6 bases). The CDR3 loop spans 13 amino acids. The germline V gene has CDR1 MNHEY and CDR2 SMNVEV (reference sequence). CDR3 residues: CATGRGSNQPQHF. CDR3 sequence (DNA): TGTGCTACGGGCAGGGGTAGCAATCAGCCCCAGCATTTT.

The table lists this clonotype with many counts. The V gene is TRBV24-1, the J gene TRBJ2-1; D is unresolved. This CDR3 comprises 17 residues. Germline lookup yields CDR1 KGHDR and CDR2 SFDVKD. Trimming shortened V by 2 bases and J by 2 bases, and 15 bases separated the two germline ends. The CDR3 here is CATSDSRSGMPYNEQFF. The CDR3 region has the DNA TGTGCCACCAGTGATTCCAGGAGTGGTATGCCCTACAATGAGCAGTTCTTC.

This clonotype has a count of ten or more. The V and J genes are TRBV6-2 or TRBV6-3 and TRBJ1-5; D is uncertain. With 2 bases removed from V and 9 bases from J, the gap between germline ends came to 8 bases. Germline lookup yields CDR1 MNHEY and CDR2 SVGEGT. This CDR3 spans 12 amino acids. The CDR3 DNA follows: TGTGCCAGCAGTTACACGATAGGGCCCCAGCATTTT. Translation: CASSYTIGPQHF.

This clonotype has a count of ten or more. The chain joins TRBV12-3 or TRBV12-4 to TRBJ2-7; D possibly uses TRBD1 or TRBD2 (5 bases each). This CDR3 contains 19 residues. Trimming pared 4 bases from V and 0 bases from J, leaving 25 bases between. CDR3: CASSSTGTGYSLSSYEQYF. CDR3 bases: TGTGCCAGCAGTTCCACCGGGACGGGATACTCCTTGAGCTCCTACGAGCAGTACTTC.

The chain's CDR3 is CASSQGGGGYTF. The DNA for the CDR3 is TGTGCCAGCAGCCAAGGGGGAGGCGGCTACACCTTC. The V gene is TRBV3-1, the J gene TRBJ1-2; D gene ambiguous. Germline loops: CDR1 LGHDT, CDR2 YNNKEL (reference sequence). This CDR3 contains 12 residues. V lost 1 base, J lost 8 bases, and 8 bases lay in between.

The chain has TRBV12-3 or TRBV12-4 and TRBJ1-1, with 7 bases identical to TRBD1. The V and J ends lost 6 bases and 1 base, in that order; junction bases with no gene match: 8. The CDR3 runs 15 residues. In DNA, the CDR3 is TGTGCCAGCAGCCCCGACAGGGCCGCGAACACTGAAGCTTTCTTT. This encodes CASSPDRAANTEAFF.

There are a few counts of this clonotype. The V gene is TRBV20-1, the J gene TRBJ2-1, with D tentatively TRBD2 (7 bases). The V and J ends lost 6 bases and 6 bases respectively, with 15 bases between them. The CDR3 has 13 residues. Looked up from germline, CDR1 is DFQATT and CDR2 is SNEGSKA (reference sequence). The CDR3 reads CSAPRGGLNEQFF. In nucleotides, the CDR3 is TGCAGTGCCCCTAGGGGGGGGCTCAATGAGCAGTTCTTC.

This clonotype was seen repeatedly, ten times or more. CDR3 region: CASSSPRGNRETQYF. CDR3 coding DNA: TGTGCCAGCAGCTCGCCTCGGGGGAACAGAGAGACCCAGTACTTC. This chain links TRBV7-8 with TRBJ2-5; D possibly corresponds to TRBD2 (6 bases). The CDR3 covers 15 residues. The V and J ends lost 4 bases and 4 bases respectively, with 16 bases between them. CDR1 and CDR2 (germline): SGHVS, FQNEAQ.

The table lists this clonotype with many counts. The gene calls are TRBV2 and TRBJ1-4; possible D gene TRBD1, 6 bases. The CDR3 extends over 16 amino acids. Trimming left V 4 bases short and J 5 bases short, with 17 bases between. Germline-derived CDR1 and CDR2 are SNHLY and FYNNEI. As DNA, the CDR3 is TGTGCCAGCAGTGGAAAGGCAGGACAGAGGAATGAAAAACTGTTTTTT. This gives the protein CASSGKAGQRNEKLFF.

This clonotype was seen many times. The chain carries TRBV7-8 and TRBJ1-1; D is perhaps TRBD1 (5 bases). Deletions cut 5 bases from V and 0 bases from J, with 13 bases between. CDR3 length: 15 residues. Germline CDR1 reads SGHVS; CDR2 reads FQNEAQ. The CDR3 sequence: CASSTLTGLNTEAFF. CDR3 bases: TGTGCCAGCAGCACCTTAACAGGCTTGAACACTGAAGCTTTCTTT.

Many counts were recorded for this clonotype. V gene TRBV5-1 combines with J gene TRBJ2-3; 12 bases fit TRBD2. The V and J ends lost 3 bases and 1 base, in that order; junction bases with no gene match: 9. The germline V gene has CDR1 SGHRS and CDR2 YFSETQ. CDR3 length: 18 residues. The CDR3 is CASSSSLASGRGTDTQYF. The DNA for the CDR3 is TGCGCCAGCAGCTCATCTCTTGCTAGCGGGAGGGGCACAGATACGCAGTATTTT. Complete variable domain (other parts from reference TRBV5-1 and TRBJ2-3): KAGVTQTPRYLIKTRGQQVTLSCSPISGHRSVSWYQQTPGQGLQFLFEYFSETQRNKGNFPGRFSGRQFSNSRSEMNVSTLELGDSALYLCASSSSLASGRGTDTQYFGPGTRLTVL.

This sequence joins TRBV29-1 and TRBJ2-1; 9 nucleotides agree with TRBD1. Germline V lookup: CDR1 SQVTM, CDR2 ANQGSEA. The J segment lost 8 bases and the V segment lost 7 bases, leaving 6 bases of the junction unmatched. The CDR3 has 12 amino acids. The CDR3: CSGVTGGYEQFF. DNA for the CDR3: TGCAGCGGAGTTACAGGGGGCTATGAGCAGTTCTTC.

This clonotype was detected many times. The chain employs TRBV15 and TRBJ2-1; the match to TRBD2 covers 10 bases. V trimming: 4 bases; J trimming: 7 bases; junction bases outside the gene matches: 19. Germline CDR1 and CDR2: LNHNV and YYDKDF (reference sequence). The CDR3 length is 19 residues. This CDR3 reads CATSNRDRRAGGPRNEQFF. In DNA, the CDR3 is TGTGCCACCAGCAACCGGGACAGGAGAGCGGGGGGGCCTAGGAATGAGCAGTTCTTC.

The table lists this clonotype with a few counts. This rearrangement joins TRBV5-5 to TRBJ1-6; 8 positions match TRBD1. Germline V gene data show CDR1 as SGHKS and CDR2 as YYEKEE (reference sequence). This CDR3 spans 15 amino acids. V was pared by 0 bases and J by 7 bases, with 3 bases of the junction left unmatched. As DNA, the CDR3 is TGTGCCAGCAGCTTGGTTCCAGGGGGCAATTCACCCCTCCACTTT. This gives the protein CASSLVPGGNSPLHF.

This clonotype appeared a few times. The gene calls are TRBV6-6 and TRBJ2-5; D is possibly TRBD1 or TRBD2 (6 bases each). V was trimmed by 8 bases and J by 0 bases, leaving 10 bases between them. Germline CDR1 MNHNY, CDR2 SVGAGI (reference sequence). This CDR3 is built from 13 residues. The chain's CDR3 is CASSGDNQETQYF. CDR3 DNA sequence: TGTGCCAGCTCGGGGGACAACCAAGAGACCCAGTACTTC.

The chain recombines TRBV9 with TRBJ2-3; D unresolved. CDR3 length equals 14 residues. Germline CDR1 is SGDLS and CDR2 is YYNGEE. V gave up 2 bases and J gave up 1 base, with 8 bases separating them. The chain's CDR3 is CASSVAVGTDTQYF. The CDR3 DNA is TGTGCCAGCAGCGTGGCTGTTGGCACAGATACGCAGTATTTT.